This TCR beta chain was identified in a study of blood T cells in healthy people across ages (dated by TCRdb to the mid-2010s). A note on the overall study: In model experiments, template switching captured about one uniquely barcoded TCR beta cDNA molecule for every two T cells. The study measured age-related changes in TCR beta repertoire diversity using deep sequencing normalized with unique cDNA molecular identifiers. To avoid experimental bias, donors of different ages were randomly spread across the sequencing lanes. The donors were divided into four age groups: young (average approximately 17 years), middle-aged (approximately 39), aged (roughly 66) and long-lived (about 84). Using the same blood draw, the study looked at two additional independent replicas of 1 million unique cDNA reads for two donors, one aged 18 to 29 and the other aged 80 or older.

What the work shows at the level of the full study, not this receptor alone: Because donor CMV infection status was unknown, age-related changes in expanded clonotypes were potentially confounded. Observed TCR beta diversity per million T cells fell roughly linearly with age, and a significant reduction was already apparent by age roughly 40. Conclusive comparison of naive and antigen-experienced compartments was prevented by the profiling of bulk unsorted PBMCs. There was a strong correlation between observed TCR beta diversity and the percentage of naive T cells measured by flow cytometry. Estimates of total diversity from one million sequenced T cells were regarded as lower bounds and underestimates. Compared with the aged group, the long-lived group had more naive CD4+ T cells, fewer expanded clones and increased TCR diversity, a pattern suggesting age selection.

Remarks on this clonotype: What antigen it recognizes has not been identified. No qualities accompany the bases; no much larger clone lies one base away.

The receptor library was made with 5' RACE. The instrument was an Illumina HiSeq 2500. A second about 7 to 12 cycle PCR used a sample-barcoded 5' primer and a J-beta primer mix. A template-switch 5' adaptor carrying 12 random nucleotides introduced a unique molecular identifier onto each TCR beta cDNA molecule. Each sample yielded at least 3 million CDR3-containing paired-end reads. The Mint cDNA synthesis kit, primed by a TRBC-specific oligonucleotide, was used to synthesize first-strand cDNA from all RNA. Following uracil-DNA glycosylase treatment, a first 18-cycle PCR with universal primers M1SS and BC2_uni_R was performed on all cDNA. The original pipeline was this. For normalization, 1 million high-quality reads, each with a distinct molecular identifier, were randomly selected from each sample. Instead of being binned into consensus sequences, reads with shared molecular identifiers were discarded. MiTCR, run with a Q25 quality threshold and the strictest error-elimination algorithm, handled CDR3 identification, clonotype clustering and error correction. A nonparametric unseen species model using Euler transformation provided a lower-bound estimate of total TCR beta diversity. TCRdb reworked the public reads: Q25 trimming with fastp, MiXCR clone assembly, productive beta chains retained. CDR3 protein duplicates are merged, each entry listing the most common genes and DNA. None of the V and J calls come from the authors' own analysis; TCRdb made them. A total of almost 800,000 distinct CDR3 sequences appear in this sample, 55% to 70% of them only once. Around 22% of the sample belongs to the ten largest clones.

As encoded in the germline V gene (reference sequence), CDR1 is SGHKS while CDR2 is YYEKEE. Relative to germline, V is 4 bases shorter and J is 4 bases shorter, with 13 bases between their ends. Its CDR3 holds 14 amino acids, cysteine through phenylalanine. Just the 42-base CDR3 DNA is kept, in frame starting at base 1. The donors were roughly 39 Caucasian individuals from Russia, aged roughly 6 to 100 years, who were systemically healthy. Ten milliliters of peripheral blood were drawn from each donor into EDTA-treated Vacutainer tubes. Ficoll-Paque density-gradient centrifugation was used to isolate PBMCs, with at least 7 million per sample. Total RNA, at least 6 micrograms per sample, was extracted from PBMCs with Trizol reagent. For every donor, flow cytometry on a PBMC aliquot measured the percentage of naive CD45RAhigh/CD27high T cells.

This TCR was sampled from a man aged 25-45 years in good health. Sequences were obtained from blood. The receptor chain draws on TRBV5-5 and TRBJ2-3; no D segment can be confidently identified. The CDR3 protein is CASSPSSAADTQYF. In nucleotides, the sequence is TGTGCCAGCAGCCCCTCCTCGGCGGCAGATACGCAGTATTTT.